A selection of T cell receptor beta chains follows, all from one sample in a study of T cells after yellow fever vaccination. TCRdb re-called the 5' RACE reads through MiXCR, storing one row per CDR3 protein. In the table there are 100,000 to 150,000 distinct CDR3 sequences, about 16% of which are singletons. Sequences were derived from CD8+ T cells sorted from PBMCs, sampled 5 days after the yellow fever booster vaccination. These receptors originate from a man between 18 and 35 years old who received the YFV17D yellow fever vaccine. Both conserved end residues are part of each CDR3. D genes are given only for firm matches. Some rows have no size entry. The others give once, few or many, or a class for an expanded clone.

v_call	j_call	clone_size	d_call	cdr3_nt	cdr3_aa
TRBV6-2/TRBV6-3	TRBJ1-6	NA	NA	TGTGCCAGCAGTTACTCTGGATCACCCCTCCACTTT	CASSYSGSPLHF
TRBV10-3	TRBJ2-3	many	NA	TGTGCCACCCTGGGCAAGCCTACAGATACGCAGTATTTT	CATLGKPTDTQYF
TRBV7-9	TRBJ2-1	NA	TRBD2	TGTGCCAGCAGCTCCGTAGCGGGGGTCCACAATGAGCAGTTCTTC	CASSSVAGVHNEQFF
TRBV7-9	TRBJ2-2	few	NA	TGTGCCAGCAGCTTAGGGGCCAGGGGCAACACCGGGGAGCTGTTTTTT	CASSLGARGNTGELFF
TRBV12-3/TRBV12-4	TRBJ2-5	few	TRBD2	TGTGCCAGCAGGACTAGCCCGATAGATAAAGAGACCCAGTACTTC	CASRTSPIDKETQYF
TRBV14	TRBJ2-7	few	NA	TGTGCCAGCAGCCAAGAGCAGGGAAGAGGCTCCGAGCAGTACTTC	CASSQEQGRGSEQYF
TRBV12-3/TRBV12-4	TRBJ2-1	few	NA	TGTGCCAGCAGTTTACGGCGTGGGGGGGGCTTGTACAATGAGCAGTTCTTC	CASSLRRGGGLYNEQFF
TRBV20-1	TRBJ2-3	few	TRBD2	TGCAGTGCGGATTCTAGCGGGGGGGCGATAGATACGCAGTATTTT	CSADSSGGAIDTQYF
TRBV10-3	TRBJ1-5	once	NA	TGTGCCATCAGTGTACAGGGTAGCAATCAGCCCCAGCATTTT	CAISVQGSNQPQHF
TRBV7-9	TRBJ2-5	once	NA	TGTGCCAGCAGCCCCCCCCCCGCTGACCAGTACTTC	CASSPPPADQYF
TRBV29-1	TRBJ2-3	NA	NA	TGCAGCGTTGATCTTCCGAACACAGATACGCAGTATTTT	CSVDLPNTDTQYF
TRBV6-5	TRBJ2-5	NA	TRBD1	TGTGCCAGCAGGACCGGGACAGGGAATTTGATGTGGGCCCAGTACTTC	CASRTGTGNLMWAQYF
TRBV7-2	TRBJ2-5	NA	TRBD2	TGTGCCAGCAGCTTAGGCGGGGGAATCGAGACCCAGTACTTC	CASSLGGGIETQYF
TRBV20-1	TRBJ2-7	NA	NA	TGCAGTGCGAGACGGGGGACTCCTCCCTACGAGCAGTACTTC	CSARRGTPPYEQYF